The 21 T cell receptor beta chains below were found in one sample sequenced in a study of shared clonotypes between healthy human individuals. Assay used: immunoSEQ multiplex PCR; TCRdb lists only in-frame clones, some missing. The sample has about 480,000 clones; about three quarters are singletons. The sequencing sample was made of PBMCs. The receptors were gathered from a woman in her 40s in good health. Some clones in this sample may be carry-over from other donors' samples.

This chain links TRBV2 with TRBJ2-2; 7 bases are shared with TRBD2. Losses at the gene ends were 6 bases for V and 0 bases for J; bases not matched to a gene: 7. Germline CDR1 is SNHLY and CDR2 is FYNNEI. This CDR3 is 16 amino acids long. CDR3 in DNA: TGTGCCAGCAGAGCGCCGGGACTATCGAACACCGGGGAGCTGTTTTTT. Protein sequence: CASRAPGLSNTGELFF.

This clone was found a few times. The chain has TRBV18 and TRBJ1-4, with 7 bases lining up with TRBD1. CDR1 is KGHSH and CDR2 is LQKENI in the germline V gene. V dropped 2 bases and J dropped 8; count of bases not matched to a gene: 5. The length of the CDR3 is 14 residues. In DNA form, the CDR3 reads TGTGCCAGCTCACCAACACAGGGGCGCGAAAAACTGTTTTTT. Translating it yields CASSPTQGREKLFF.

The rearrangement joins TRBV9 to TRBJ2-3; the D is unclear. CDR1 and CDR2 (germline): SGDLS, YYNGEE. CDR3 length equals 14 residues. V dropped 0 bases and J dropped 6 bases, with 11 bases sitting between them. The CDR3 spells CASSVAPPRDTQYF. For the CDR3, the DNA is TGTGCCAGCAGCGTAGCTCCACCGCGGGATACGCAGTATTTT.

The CDR3 sequence: CASSQDRGRRARGYTF. CDR3 nucleotides: TGTGCCAGCAGCCAAGATAGGGGTCGTAGGGCACGGGGCTACACCTTC. This chain connects TRBV4-2 to TRBJ1-2; possible D gene TRBD1, 5 bases. The length of the CDR3 is 16 residues. V gave up 0 bases and J gave up 8 bases, with 19 bases separating them. The germline V gene encodes CDR1 LGHNA and CDR2 YNFKEQ.

The V gene is TRBV11-2, the J gene TRBJ1-4, with D uncertain. V gave up 2 bases and J gave up 7 bases, with 14 bases separating them. CDR1 and CDR2 (germline): SGHAT, FQNNGV. The CDR3 is made up of 15 amino acids. The CDR3 bases are TGTGCCAGCAGCTTAAGGGCAGGAGGCACTGAAAAACTGTTTTTT. The encoded protein is CASSLRAGGTEKLFF.

The chain combines TRBV7-2 with TRBJ2-3, with a possible D match to TRBD2 (5 bases). Germline CDR1 is SGHTA and CDR2 is FQGNSA. The CDR3 sequence is 14 residues long. Between the trimmed V and J ends, which lost 7 bases and 4 bases, there was a span of 15 bases. CDR3 sequence (DNA): TGTGCCAGCACCTTGGGCGTGGGAGCAGATACGCAGTATTTT. It specifies CASTLGVGADTQYF.

The rearrangement links TRBV7-8 to TRBJ2-2, with TRBD2 matching over 9 bases. The CDR3 has 16 amino acids. The V gene's germline CDR1 is SGHVS and CDR2 FQNEAQ. With 3 bases clipped from V and 3 bases from J, the junction kept 5 bases outside the gene matches. CDR3 coding DNA: TGTGCCAGCAGCTTGACTAGCGGATACTACACCGGGGAGCTGTTTTTT. It is translated as CASSLTSGYYTGELFF.

V usage is TRBV5-1 and J usage is TRBJ1-4; 7 bases are shared with TRBD1. This CDR3 is built from 15 residues. The V and J ends lost 3 bases and 8 bases, in that order; junction bases with no gene match: 10. Germline CDR1 and CDR2: SGHRS and YFSETQ. The CDR3 sequence is CASSWQGGRKEKLFF. The CDR3 nucleotides are TGCGCCAGCAGCTGGCAGGGGGGTAGGAAAGAAAAACTGTTTTTT.

The CDR3 bases are TGTGCCAGCAGCTTCCGGGTTAGGGAGCTGTTTTTT. This gives the protein CASSFRVRELFF. The chain couples TRBV7-9 to TRBJ2-2; D not certain. With 3 bases removed from V and 9 bases from J, the gap between germline ends came to 8 bases. The CDR3 is 12 residues long. Germline-derived CDR1 and CDR2 are SEHNR and FQNEAQ (reference sequence).

This clone was recorded a few times. The V call is TRBV28, the J call TRBJ1-1; D remains unclear. The CDR3 is made up of 15 amino acids. The germline V and J ends were trimmed by 6 bases and 8 bases, with 22 bases remaining between them. Germline V gives CDR1 MDHEN, CDR2 SYDVKM. DNA for the CDR3: TGTGCCAGCAGGCCGGGCCCAGCAAACCTTAAAGAAGCTTTCTTT. It yields the protein CASRPGPANLKEAFF.

The genes are TRBV5-6 and TRBJ2-7; D may correspond to TRBD1 or TRBD2 (5 bases each). The CDR3 is made up of 15 amino acids. CDR1 and CDR2 (germline): SGHDT, YYEEEE. The V end was cut by 4 bases, the J end by 4 bases, with 18 bases between. The CDR3 nucleotides are TGTGCCAGCAGCAGCCGGGACCTTTACACATACGAGCAGTACTTC. Protein sequence: CASSSRDLYTYEQYF.

The chain joins TRBV18 to TRBJ2-7, with D perhaps matching TRBD2 (5 bases). This CDR3 is 14 amino acids long. The germline V gene has CDR1 KGHSH and CDR2 LQKENI. V dropped 0 bases and J dropped 6 bases, with 12 bases sitting between them. The CDR3 here is CASSPPRGSREQYF. Here the CDR3 DNA reads TGTGCCAGCTCACCACCGAGAGGGTCCCGCGAGCAGTACTTC. The entire variable domain, with the rest obtained from reference TRBV18 and TRBJ2-7, is as follows: NAGVMQNPRHLVRRRGQEARLRCSPMKGHSHVYWYRQLPEEGLKFMVYLQKENIIDESGMPKERFSAEFPKEGPSILRIQQVVRGDSAAYFCASSPPRGSREQYFGPGTRLTVT.

Worth noting for this clone: The sample contains more than one DNA sequence encoding this CDR3. The genes are TRBV28 and TRBJ2-3; D remains ambiguous. This CDR3 is built from 11 residues. V lost 3 bases to trimming and J lost 6 bases, with 4 bases between them. The germline V gene encodes CDR1 MDHEN and CDR2 SYDVKM. CDR3 nucleotide sequence: TGTGCCAGCAGTTTGGTGGATACGCAGTATTTT. Translating gives CASSLVDTQYF.

The chain carries TRBV27 and TRBJ2-1; 10 bases match TRBD2. Trimming removed 1 base from V and 6 bases from J; junction bases left unmatched: 3. CDR1 and CDR2 from the germline V gene are MNHEY and SMNVEV (reference sequence). This CDR3 region has 15 residues. The CDR3 DNA sequence: TGTGCCAGCAGTTTATTAGGACTAGCGGCCAATGAGCAGTTCTTC. As protein: CASSLLGLAANEQFF.

This clone came up once. This chain uses TRBV19 with TRBJ1-1; D unclear. Germline CDR1 reads LNHDA; CDR2 reads SQIVND (reference sequence). Trimming left V 5 bases short and J 0 bases short, with 13 bases between. CDR3 length equals 15 residues. In nucleotides, the CDR3 is TGTGCCAGTAGTTCACGCCGGACCGTGAACACTGAAGCTTTCTTT. It yields the protein CASSSRRTVNTEAFF. The whole variable domain, remainder taken from reference TRBV19 and TRBJ1-1, is DGGITQSPKYLFRKEGQNVTLSCEQNLNHDAMYWYRQDPGQGLRLIYYSQIVNDFQKGDIAEGYSVSREKKESFPLTVTSAQKNPTAFYLCASSSRRTVNTEAFFGQGTRLTVV.

The chain combines TRBV4-2 with TRBJ2-3; TRBD2 matches at 11 bases. Germline V gene sequence: CDR1 LGHNA, CDR2 YNFKEQ. V was clipped by 0 bases and J by 3 bases; unmatched bases: 8. This CDR3 spans 18 amino acids. DNA of the CDR3: TGTGCCAGCAGCCAAGATCCAACTAGCGGGAGTGGGACAGATACGCAGTATTTT. This translates into CASSQDPTSGSGTDTQYF.

Note on this clone: A far larger clone is a single base away, which makes a read error likely. The chain employs TRBV28 and TRBJ2-7; no clear D. Looked up from germline, CDR1 is MDHEN and CDR2 is SYDVKM. The CDR3 contains 12 residues. Trimming left V 3 bases short and J 5 bases short, with 8 bases between. CDR3 nucleotides: TGTGCCAGCAGTTTCGGGCCCCACGAGCAGTACTTC. Its protein product is CASSFGPHEQYF.

This clone showed up just a few times. The rearrangement joins TRBV4-1 to TRBJ2-5; no firm D call. In germline, CDR1 is MGHRA, CDR2 YSYEKL. The V end lost 0 bases, the J end lost 7 bases, and 6 bases lay between the germline ends. The CDR3 totals 12 residues. As DNA, the CDR3 is TGCGCCAGCAGCCAAGATGGCCTGACCCAGTACTTC. Translated: CASSQDGLTQYF.

This rearrangement joins TRBV5-1 to TRBJ1-2, with TRBD1 identical over 11 bases. Germline CDR1 is SGHRS and CDR2 is YFSETQ. Trimming cost V 8 bases and J 4 bases; bases outside gene matches: 7. The CDR3 has 14 residues. CDR3 protein: CASGSGQGAYGYTF. CDR3 nucleotide sequence: TGCGCCAGTGGATCCGGACAGGGGGCCTATGGCTACACCTTC.

The sample holds one count of this clone. Other nucleotide sequences from this sample produce the same CDR3. The V call is TRBV27, the J call TRBJ2-7, with 8 bases lining up with TRBD2. V lost 6 bases and J lost 3; bases outside the gene matches: 10. Germline CDR1 and CDR2: MNHEY and SMNVEV (reference sequence). CDR3 length: 15 residues. The CDR3 DNA sequence: TGTGCCAGCAGCTACAGCGGGAGTGGAAACTACGAGCAGTACTTC. Its protein product is CASSYSGSGNYEQYF.

The V gene is TRBV10-3, the J gene TRBJ2-4; 11 bases align to TRBD2. Trimming took 2 bases from V and 5 from J; bases not matched to a gene: 5. Looked up from germline, CDR1 is ENHRY and CDR2 is SYGVKD. The CDR3 has 16 residues. CDR3 DNA sequence: TGTGCCATCAGTGAGACTAGCGGGAGTGATGAAAACATTCAGTACTTC. Residues: CAISETSGSDENIQYF.